This T cell receptor (beta chain) was identified during a study of CD8+ T cells in alopecia areata (dated by TCRdb to between 2018 and 2020). The study in broad terms: To study T cell clonal expansion in alopecia areata, the researchers applied high-throughput TCRbeta sequencing to both the C3H/HeJ mouse model and human patients. TCRbeta CDR3 regions were amplified by immunoSEQ multiplex PCR with 35 Vbeta forward and 13 Jbeta reverse primers. RNA came from the PAXgene miRNA kit for fixed scalp, the miRNeasy kit for PBMCs, and the RNeasy kit for mouse skin. Scalp tissue and sorted CD4+ and CD8+ peripheral blood T cells from patchy and totalis/universalis alopecia areata patients and from healthy controls were covered by human TCRbeta sequencing. Scalp clonality was compared among normal scalp (n=4), patchy alopecia areata scalp (n=8), and alopecia totalis/universalis scalp (n=8). The investigation overall reported the following: Compared with normal scalp, lesional scalp had higher clonality and more expanded CD8+ clones, particularly in alopecia totalis/universalis, a pattern that suggests antigenic drive. Compared with mice, TCR sequences shared between patients were less clear, possibly partly because of HLA diversity across the patient population. Unlike mouse skin, which is dominated by gammadelta T cells, normal human skin has resident alphabeta T cells that are also sequenced, and this complicates analysis of the scalp TCR repertoire.

The library was generated by the immunoSEQ multiplex PCR assay. RNA was extracted from all samples and reverse transcribed into cDNA, which served as template for TCR sequencing. First-strand cDNA was synthesized using SuperScript III with a 2:1 mix of oligo-dT and random hexamers. A synthetic immune receptor repertoire was used to assess amplification bias, and residual bias was removed computationally. From the authors' description of their analysis: Raw reads were preprocessed for error removal, and CDR3 was defined according to IMGT conventions as running from the conserved cysteine to phenylalanine. To get clonality, Shannon entropy was normalized by log2 of the number of productive unique TCRs and the result was subtracted from 1. Whether scalp clones were CD4 or CD8 was inferred by matching scalp TCRbeta sequences against CD4 and CD8 repertoires sorted from blood. This immuneACCESS table, as held by TCRdb, lists in-frame sequences with V and J called but not all clones. Of the missing ones, under half trace to an unresolved V gene in checked studies; the others have no known cause. That table supplies the V and J calls and clone size; D and trimming were determined from the DNA. The sample table lists 90,000 to 130,000 clones, around 59% of them with a count of one. The ten largest account for 20% of the sample.

PBMCs were isolated by density centrifugation and stained for CD3, CD4 and CD8, after which CD4+ and CD8+ T cells were sorted on a FACSAria. Scalp biopsies and blood samples were obtained from unaffected controls. This clone was seen more than once but under ten times. What this receptor recognizes is not known. The input lacks base qualities; no much larger clone sits a single base away. The specimen sequenced was CD8+ T cells sorted from blood. The origin of this receptor is a human donor in good health.

CDR3 region: CASTMRGAGEQYF. The sequenced DNA is TGTGCCAGTACCATGAGGGGCGCCGGCGAGCAGTACTTC. The sequence links TRBV19 to TRBJ2-7; the D gene could be either TRBD1 or TRBD2, each agreeing at 5 bases. Counted from cysteine to phenylalanine, this CDR3 has 13 amino acids. Kept here is only the CDR3 DNA, which spans 39 bases and is read in frame from base 1. From the germline V gene (reference sequence), CDR1 is LNHDA and CDR2 is SQIVND. Trimming removed 7 bases from V and 6 bases from J, leaving 16 bases between the germline ends.